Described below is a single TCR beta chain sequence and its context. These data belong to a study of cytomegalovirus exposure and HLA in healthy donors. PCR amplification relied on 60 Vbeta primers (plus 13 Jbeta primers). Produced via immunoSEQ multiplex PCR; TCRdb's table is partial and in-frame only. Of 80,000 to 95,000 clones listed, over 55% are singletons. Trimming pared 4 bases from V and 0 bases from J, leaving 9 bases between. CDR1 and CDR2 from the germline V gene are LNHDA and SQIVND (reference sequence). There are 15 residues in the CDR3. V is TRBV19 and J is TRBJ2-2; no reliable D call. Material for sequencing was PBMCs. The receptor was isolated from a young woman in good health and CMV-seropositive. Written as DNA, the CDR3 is TGTGCCAGTAGTACAATAACAACGAACACCGGGGAGCTGTTTTTT. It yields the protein CASSTITTNTGELFF. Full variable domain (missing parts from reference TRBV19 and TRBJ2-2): DGGITQSPKYLFRKEGQNVTLSCEQNLNHDAMYWYRQDPGQGLRLIYYSQIVNDFQKGDIAEGYSVSREKKESFPLTVTSAQKNPTAFYLCASSTITTNTGELFFGEGSRLTVL.